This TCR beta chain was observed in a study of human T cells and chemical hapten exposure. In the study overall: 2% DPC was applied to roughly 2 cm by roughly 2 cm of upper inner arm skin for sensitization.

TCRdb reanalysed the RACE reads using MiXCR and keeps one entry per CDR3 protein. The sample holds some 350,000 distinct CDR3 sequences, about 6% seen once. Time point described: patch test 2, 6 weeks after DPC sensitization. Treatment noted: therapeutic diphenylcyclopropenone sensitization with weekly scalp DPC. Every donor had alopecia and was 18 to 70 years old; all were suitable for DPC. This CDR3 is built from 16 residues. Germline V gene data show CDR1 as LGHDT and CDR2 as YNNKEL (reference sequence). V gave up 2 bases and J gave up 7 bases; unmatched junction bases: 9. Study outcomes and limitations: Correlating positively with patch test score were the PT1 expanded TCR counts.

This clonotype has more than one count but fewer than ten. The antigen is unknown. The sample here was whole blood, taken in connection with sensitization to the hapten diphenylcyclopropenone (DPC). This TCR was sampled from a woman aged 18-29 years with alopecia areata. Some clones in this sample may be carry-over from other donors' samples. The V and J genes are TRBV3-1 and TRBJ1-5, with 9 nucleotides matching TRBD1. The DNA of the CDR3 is TGTGCCAGCAGCCAAACCGGACAGGGGATCAACCAGCCCCAGCATTTT. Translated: CASSQTGQGINQPQHF.